This T cell receptor beta chain was sequenced during a study of blood T cell repertoires in COVID-19. The wider study: The cDNA or gDNA used as material had been derived from T cells, B-cell-depleted T cells, or PBMCs.

Repertoires were generated with immunoSEQ multiplex PCR, while TCRdb's copy carries only in-frame clones and drops some. The table has about 53,000 clones, roughly four fifths seen once; the top ten hold 11% to 15%. The germline gives CDR1 MNHEY, CDR2 SVGAGI. This CDR3 region has 15 residues. J gave up 7 bases and V 5 bases, and 8 bases lay outside the gene matches. The clonotype comes from a human donor in a cohort sampled during active COVID-19. The J gene is TRBJ2-5, the V gene TRBV6-5; TRBD2 aligns across 12 bases. The specimen was peripheral blood. The CDR3 protein is CASSPLAGGPSTQYF. DNA for the CDR3: TGTGCCAGCAGTCCTCTAGCGGGGGGGCCGTCGACCCAGTACTTC.